This TCR beta chain was retrieved from a study of blood T cell dynamics during melanoma immunotherapy. About the study: Patients with metastatic melanoma got pembrolizumab or nivolumab-ipilimumab as first-line care. Notes on the study in general: The most clonal sorted CD8+ subset, immune-effector cells, was closest to cell-free DNA CDR3 sequences.

TCRdb's copy holds only in-frame clones and misses some; the assay was immunoSEQ multiplex PCR. The sample includes 15,000 or so clones, about 94% of them seen just once. A word on this clone: As yet, its antigen is unknown.

This sample's time point: week 3, after first cycle of checkpoint inhibitor. One draw preceded checkpoint blockade; another followed its first cycle at week 3. Response was assessed by RECIST 1.1 at 12 weeks, except a couple of rapid progressors. The CDR3 is 12 amino acids. Germline V gene lookup returns CDR1 SEHNR and CDR2 FQNEAQ (reference sequence). The ends were cut back, 4 bases at V and 6 bases at J, with 9 bases in the middle. The J gene is TRBJ1-2, the V gene TRBV7-9; D is unresolved. Sequenced here: effector memory CD8+ T cells from blood, sampled from a patient treated with checkpoint blockade. The receptor was isolated from a human donor with melanoma. The CDR3 coding sequence is TGTGCCAGCAGCTCCAGCGGGCATGGCTACACCTTC. Protein: CASSSSGHGYTF.